This T cell receptor (beta chain) emerged from a study of CD8+ T cells in alopecia areata. Study-level findings and limits: Since there was just one nonresponder, nobody can yet say how baseline CD8+ expansion ties to response.

In each case, RNA was isolated and then reverse transcribed into cDNA as the sequencing template. Some clones are missing from TCRdb's copy, which holds only in-frame ones; the method was immunoSEQ multiplex PCR. The data contain 150,000 to 200,000 clones, roughly 70% of them singletons. Treatment here: oral pan-JAK inhibitor, 5-10 mg twice daily. Germline V gives CDR1 MNHEY, CDR2 SMNVEV (reference sequence). V was clipped by 6 bases and J by 7 bases; unmatched bases: 9. The CDR3 sequence is 14 residues long. For this clone: Its matching antigen is unknown.

This TCR was recovered from a human donor with alopecia areata. This chain joins TRBV27 and TRBJ1-2; 9 positions match TRBD1. The specimen comprised CD4+ T cells sorted from blood, sampled around week 50, from a patient treated with tofacitinib. In DNA, the CDR3 is TGTGCCAGCAGACAGGGGGCTAAGAGTGGTGGCTACACCTTC. Amino acids: CASRQGAKSGGYTF.